These T cell receptor beta chains were read from a single sample in a study of T-cell reconstitution after alpha-beta-depleted transplantation in children. TCRdb recomputed calls from the PCR reads with MiXCR, one row per CDR3 protein. The table has 250,000 to 400,000 distinct CDR3 sequences, more than 20% seen once. The input for sequencing was PBMCs, mostly from graft donor cells, taken 180 days after TCRalphabeta/CD19-depleted stem cell transplant. The receptors come from a male patient aged 10-17 years who had a stem cell transplant for acute lymphoblastic leukemia, so the T cells may come from the graft donor. The CDR3 runs from the conserved cysteine through the conserved F or W. D genes are given only for firm matches. Clone size is stated in some rows and not others, as once, few, many or a class when expanded.

>TRBV27|TRBJ2-3|-|-|18
TGTGCCAGCAGTTTAATCCATCCGACTAGTGGGGGTAGAGATACGCAGTATTTT
CASSLIHPTSGGRDTQYF
>TRBV4-2|TRBJ1-1|-|few|14
TGTGCCAGCAGCCAAGAATCGGGGTTTACTGAAGCTTTCTTT
CASSQESGFTEAFF
>TRBV27|TRBJ2-7|-|few|8
TGTGTCACCGCAGAGCAGTACTTC
CVTAEQYF
>TRBV5-1|TRBJ2-3|-|few|15
TGCGCCAGCCGGGAAACACCCGTCCGCACAGATACGCAGTATTTT
CASRETPVRTDTQYF
>TRBV9|TRBJ2-7|-|-|14
TGTGCCAGCAGCGTAGACGGGGCCCACTACGAGCAGTACTTC
CASSVDGAHYEQYF
>TRBV20-1|TRBJ2-5|-|-|14
TGCAGTGCTAGAGAACGATGGGGCGACGGGACCCAGTACTTC
CSARERWGDGTQYF
>TRBV5-1|TRBJ1-4|-|few|14
TGCGCCAGCAGCTTGGGTGGGTCTAATGAAAAACTGTTTTTT
CASSLGGSNEKLFF
>TRBV7-2|TRBJ2-3|-|-|12
TGTGCCAGCAGCGTCTATACAGATACGCAGTATTTT
CASSVYTDTQYF
>TRBV5-8|TRBJ2-7|-|-|17
TGTGCCAGCAGCAAGCCCTCGGGGAGAATTCTCTCCTACGAGCAGTACTTC
CASSKPSGRILSYEQYF
>TRBV9|TRBJ2-7|-|few|15
TGTGCCAGCAGCGTAGGGCAGGGATTCCCCTACGAGCAGTACTTC
CASSVGQGFPYEQYF
>TRBV16|TRBJ2-1|-|-|16
TGTGCCAGCAGCCAATCCCTGGCCCCCGGGTACAATGAGCAGTTCTTC
CASSQSLAPGYNEQFF
>TRBV5-1|TRBJ2-7|-|many|16
TGCGCCAGCGGCTTTCGACCGAACGGTAGCTCCTACGAGCAGTACTTC
CASGFRPNGSSYEQYF
>TRBV10-3|TRBJ1-1|TRBD1|-|14
TGTGCCATCAGTGATTGGACAGGGAACACTGAAGCTTTCTTT
CAISDWTGNTEAFF
>TRBV5-1|TRBJ1-3|-|once|13
TGCGCCAGCAGCGAGGACAACCGAAACACCATATATTTT
CASSEDNRNTIYF
>TRBV15|TRBJ1-5|-|-|18
TGTGCCACCAGCACACAGGGAGAAGGGGATTATAGCAATCAGCCCCAGCATTTT
CATSTQGEGDYSNQPQHF
>TRBV20-1|TRBJ1-3|-|few|14
TGCAGTGCTAGTGGACAGTTCTCTGGAAACACCATATATTTT
CSASGQFSGNTIYF
>TRBV20-1|TRBJ2-7|TRBD2|few|15
TGCAGTGCTCCCAGGCCCAGCGGGAGCTCCTACGAGCAGTACTTC
CSAPRPSGSSYEQYF
>TRBV28|TRBJ2-7|TRBD1|few|14
TGTGCCACCAAAGGGGACAGGGCCCTCTACGAGCAGTACTTC
CATKGDRALYEQYF
>TRBV15|TRBJ2-3|-|-|17
TGTGCCACCAGCAGAGTTCGCGCGTCCCTTAGCACAGATACGCAGTATTTT
CATSRVRASLSTDTQYF
>TRBV7-9|TRBJ2-7|TRBD2|-|14
TGTGCCAGCAGCTCCCAACTAGCGACCTACGAGCAGTACTTC
CASSSQLATYEQYF
>TRBV29-1|TRBJ2-1|-|-|13
TGCAGCGTCGCGGGATCCCTCCTCAATGAGCAGTTCTTC
CSVAGSLLNEQFF
>TRBV20-1|TRBJ2-6|-|-|13
TGCAGTACCCCAGTCTCTGGGGCCAACGTCCTGACTTTC
CSTPVSGANVLTF
>TRBV5-1|TRBJ1-4|-|-|16
TGCGCCAGCAGCTTAGGCGCTTTTTACCTCAATGAAAAACTGTTTTTT
CASSLGAFYLNEKLFF
>TRBV20-1|TRBJ2-4|-|-|12
TGCAGTGCTATTGTGGCCGATAACATTCAGTACTTC
CSAIVADNIQYF
>TRBV5-1|TRBJ2-7|-|few|15
TGCGCCAGCAGCTTGGGCTTTTACCTCTCCTACGAGCAGTACTTC
CASSLGFYLSYEQYF
>TRBV5-1|TRBJ1-2|-|few|14
TGCGCCAGCAGCTTGTTAGGACGAGTCTATGGCTACACCTTC
CASSLLGRVYGYTF
>TRBV29-1|TRBJ1-1|-|-|13
TGCAGCGTTTTACGGGCCCTGGCAACTGAAGCTTTCTTT
CSVLRALATEAFF